These 10 T cell receptor beta chains were all obtained from the same sample, sequenced in a study of molecular identifiers for immune sequencing clone quantification. TCRdb reprocessed the PCR reads with MiXCR, giving one entry per CDR3 protein. The top ten hold around 0.86% of the sample, which has 550,000 to 750,000 distinct CDR3 sequences, 20% seen once. Material: naive CD8+ T cells from blood, with Jurkat cell RNA spiked in. Subset specified: FACS-sorted CD8+CD4-CCR7+CD45RA+ naive T cells. The receptor source for this set is a human donor in good health. Some libraries in this study had Jurkat cell RNA spiked in.

A word on this clonotype: A much more abundant neighbour one base away suggests this may be a read error. As DNA, the CDR3 is TGTGCCAGCACCGAGCAGACAGGGTGGGTCCATGAAAAACTGTTTTTT. Translation gives CASTEQTGWVHEKLFF. This chain links TRBV2 with TRBJ1-4; 7 bases are a match to TRBD1. Germline V gene lookup returns CDR1 SNHLY and CDR2 FYNNEI. CDR3 size: 16 residues. The trim removed 7 bases at V and 6 bases at J, leaving 14 bases unmatched.

This clonotype was detected ten times or more. The chain is built from TRBV25-1 and TRBJ1-1; the match to TRBD1 covers 9 bases. CDR1 MGHDK and CDR2 SYGVNS come from the germline V gene. CDR3 length: 17 amino acids. Trimming at V came to 0 bases and at J to 4 bases, leaving 9 bases not matched to a gene. The DNA for the CDR3 is TGTGCCAGCAGTGAATACCGGGACAGGGTACCCGGCACTGAAGCTTTCTTT. It encodes CASSEYRDRVPGTEAFF.

This clonotype has just one count. A much larger clone lies one base from this, so it may be a read error. No conserved phenylalanine or tryptophan ends this CDR3, so it is likely a read error. This chain uses TRBV9 with TRBJ1-3; D unresolved. V was pared by 3 bases and J by 1 base, with 20 bases between. Germline-derived CDR1 and CDR2 are SGDLS and YYNGEE. There are 18 residues in the CDR3. The CDR3 here is CASSEETLASSSGNTIYS. The CDR3 DNA reads TGTGCCAGCAGCGAGGAGACCCTAGCCTCCTCGTCTGGAAACACCATATATTCT.

This clonotype occurred many times. V and J are TRBV7-9 and TRBJ2-3; TRBD1 agrees at 8 bases. The CDR3 length is 19 residues. Germline CDR1 and CDR2: SEHNR and FQNEAQ (reference sequence). The trim removed 4 bases at V and 3 bases at J, leaving 18 bases unmatched. The CDR3 region is CASSSLTTWTGSQTDTQYF. CDR3 DNA sequence: TGTGCCAGCAGCTCTTTAACCACCTGGACAGGGTCTCAAACAGATACGCAGTATTTT.

This clonotype occurred a few times. The chain combines TRBV7-9 with TRBJ1-6; D unresolved. V lost 6 bases and J lost 8, with 14 bases in between. The germline V gene encodes CDR1 SEHNR and CDR2 FQNEAQ (reference sequence). The CDR3 consists of 14 residues. The CDR3 DNA is TGTGCCAGCAGTTCCGACGGAATTTATTCACCCCTCCACTTT. It translates to CASSSDGIYSPLHF.

Remarks on this clonotype: A much larger clone lies one base from this, so it may be a read error. This chain connects TRBV6-2 or TRBV6-3 to TRBJ1-5, with D tentatively TRBD1 (5 bases). The CDR3 sequence is 18 residues long. Germline CDR1 reads MNHEY; CDR2 reads SVGEGT. V lost 2 bases and J lost 2, with 19 bases in between. As DNA, the CDR3 is TGTGCCAGCAGTTACGATCAAATGGGGGTAATGGGCAATCAGCCCCAGCATTTT. Translating it yields CASSYDQMGVMGNQPQHF.

This rearrangement joins TRBV7-9 to TRBJ2-1; 8 nucleotides agree with TRBD2. The V and J ends lost 1 base and 2 bases, in that order; junction bases with no gene match: 10. The CDR3 runs 18 residues. Germline-derived CDR1 and CDR2 are SEHNR and FQNEAQ (reference sequence). CDR3 coding DNA: TGTGCCAGCAGCTTAGGAATTGCGGGAGGTCACACCTACAATGAGCAGTTCTTC. It codes for CASSLGIAGGHTYNEQFF.

This clonotype was seen repeatedly, ten times or more. This rearrangement joins TRBV7-2 to TRBJ2-5; D may be TRBD2 (7 bases). The CDR3 consists of 16 residues. CDR1 is SGHTA and CDR2 is FQGNSA in the germline V gene. V lost 4 bases and J 5 bases, leaving 20 bases between the germline ends. CDR3 coding DNA: TGTGCCAGCAGCTCAACGCGGGGGCGGGGGTGGGAGACCCAGTACTTC. Protein: CASSSTRGRGWETQYF.

The table lists this clonotype with a count of one. This chain connects TRBV11-3 to TRBJ2-7; D perhaps matches TRBD1 (7 bases). The V and J ends lost 5 bases and 6 bases respectively, with 17 bases between them. From germline, CDR1 is SGHNT and CDR2 YENEEA. This CDR3 has 14 amino acids. The CDR3 protein is CASSITGAGPEQYF. The DNA for the CDR3 is TGTGCCAGCAGCATCACAGGGGCGGGACCCGAGCAGTACTTC.

V usage is TRBV6-2 or TRBV6-3 and J usage is TRBJ2-7, with TRBD2 as a possible D gene (6 bases). This CDR3 has 15 residues. Germline lookup yields CDR1 MNHEY and CDR2 SVGEGT. The V and J ends lost 2 bases and 0 bases respectively, with 11 bases between them. The CDR3 sequence: CASSYNGGRSYEQYF. The CDR3 DNA is TGTGCCAGCAGTTACAACGGGGGTCGCTCCTACGAGCAGTACTTC.